This T cell receptor beta chain stems from a study of T-cell memory formation after mild COVID-19. This clonotype showed up just once. Germline assignment: CDR1 SNHLY and CDR2 FYNNEI. The V gene lost 2 bases and the J gene lost 3 bases, with 11 bases spanning the gap. The CDR3 consists of 14 residues. MiXCR, applied by TCRdb to the 5' RACE reads, yields one record per CDR3 protein. The sample has under 350,000 distinct CDR3 sequences, 15% to 20% seen once. Sequenced sample: PBMCs or a T cell subset sorted from them (not recorded which). The sequence derives from a man between 18 and 29 years old who had mild COVID-19 (a few samples of this study predate the infection). Cell type and time point are not known. The chain recombines TRBV2 with TRBJ2-7, with a possible D match to TRBD1 (6 bases). As DNA, the CDR3 is TGTGCCAGCAGTGAAAAGGGGGTCCTCTACGAGCAGTACTTC. As protein: CASSEKGVLYEQYF.